This record looks at one T cell receptor beta chain sequence and its context. These data belong to a study of blood T cell repertoires in COVID-19. Study in general: The samples span acute and convalescent COVID-19 from the United States, Italy and Spain. Nucleic acid was either cDNA or gDNA, and it came from T cells, B-cell-depleted T cells, or PBMCs.

From germline, CDR1 is MNHEY and CDR2 SMNVEV (reference sequence). CDR3 size: 14 residues. V lost 5 bases to trimming and J lost 2 bases; unmatched junction nucleotides: 3. Clones were read by immunoSEQ multiplex PCR, and TCRdb kept only the in-frame ones, dropping some. The data contain about 190,000 clones, around 89% of them singletons. Sequenced sample: peripheral blood. The chain has TRBV27 and TRBJ2-1; 7 bases align to TRBD2. This TCR derives from a human donor in a cohort sampled during active COVID-19. The CDR3 sequence is CASSDTSAYNEQFF. The CDR3 DNA sequence: TGTGCCAGCAGTGATACTAGCGCCTACAATGAGCAGTTCTTC.